This TCR beta chain was identified in a study of blood T cell repertoires in COVID-19. Study background: Collection of acute and convalescent COVID-19 samples took place in the United States, Italy and Spain. The analysed material was cDNA or gDNA that came from T cells, B-cell-depleted T cells, or PBMCs.

Trimming removed 4 bases from V and 1 base from J; junction bases left unmatched: 4. Germline CDR1 LNHDA, CDR2 SQIVND (reference sequence). CDR3 length: 15 amino acids. In the authors' methods: How many nucleated cells were present was estimated from reference gene primer amplification. Data came from immunoSEQ multiplex PCR; TCRdb stores just in-frame clones and leaves some out. From that table come the V and J calls and clone size; the DNA was used to work out D and trimming. This sample has fewer than 250,000 clones, with around nine tenths found just once. J is TRBJ2-7 and V is TRBV19; 10 nucleotides align to TRBD1. The TCR comes from a woman aged 55-75 years who had recovered from COVID-19. Sequenced: peripheral blood. CDR3 sequence: CASSTRQGASYEQYF. The CDR3, as DNA: TGTGCCAGTAGTACCAGACAGGGGGCTTCCTACGAGCAGTACTTC.